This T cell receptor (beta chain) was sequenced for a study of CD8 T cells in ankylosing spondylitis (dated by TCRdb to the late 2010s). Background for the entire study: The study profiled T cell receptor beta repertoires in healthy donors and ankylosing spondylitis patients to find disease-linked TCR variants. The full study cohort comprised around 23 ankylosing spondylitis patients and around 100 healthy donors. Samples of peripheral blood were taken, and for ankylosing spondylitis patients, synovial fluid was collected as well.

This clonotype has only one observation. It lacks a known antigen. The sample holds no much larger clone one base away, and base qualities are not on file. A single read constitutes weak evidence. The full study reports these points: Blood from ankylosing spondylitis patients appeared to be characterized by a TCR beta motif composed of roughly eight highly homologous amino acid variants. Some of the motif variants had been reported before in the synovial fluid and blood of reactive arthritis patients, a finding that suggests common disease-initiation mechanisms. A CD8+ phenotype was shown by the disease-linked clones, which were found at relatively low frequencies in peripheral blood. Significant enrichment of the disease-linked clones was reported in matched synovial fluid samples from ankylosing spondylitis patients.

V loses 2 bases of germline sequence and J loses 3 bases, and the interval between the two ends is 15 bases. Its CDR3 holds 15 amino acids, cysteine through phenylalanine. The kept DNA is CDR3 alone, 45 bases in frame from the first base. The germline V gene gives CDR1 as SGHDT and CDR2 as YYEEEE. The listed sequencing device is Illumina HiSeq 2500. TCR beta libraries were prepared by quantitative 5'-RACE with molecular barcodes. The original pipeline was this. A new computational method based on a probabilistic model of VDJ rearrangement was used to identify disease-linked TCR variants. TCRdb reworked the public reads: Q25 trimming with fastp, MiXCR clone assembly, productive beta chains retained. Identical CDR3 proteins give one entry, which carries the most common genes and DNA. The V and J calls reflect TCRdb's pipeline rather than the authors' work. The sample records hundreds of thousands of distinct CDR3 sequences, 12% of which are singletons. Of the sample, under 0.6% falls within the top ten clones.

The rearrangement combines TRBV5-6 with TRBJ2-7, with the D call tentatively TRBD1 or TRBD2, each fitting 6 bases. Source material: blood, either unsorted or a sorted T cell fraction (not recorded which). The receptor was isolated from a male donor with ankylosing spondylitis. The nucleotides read TGTGCCAGCAGCTTTGGGGGGCGTATCCTCTACGAGCAGTACTTC. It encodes CASSFGGRILYEQYF.